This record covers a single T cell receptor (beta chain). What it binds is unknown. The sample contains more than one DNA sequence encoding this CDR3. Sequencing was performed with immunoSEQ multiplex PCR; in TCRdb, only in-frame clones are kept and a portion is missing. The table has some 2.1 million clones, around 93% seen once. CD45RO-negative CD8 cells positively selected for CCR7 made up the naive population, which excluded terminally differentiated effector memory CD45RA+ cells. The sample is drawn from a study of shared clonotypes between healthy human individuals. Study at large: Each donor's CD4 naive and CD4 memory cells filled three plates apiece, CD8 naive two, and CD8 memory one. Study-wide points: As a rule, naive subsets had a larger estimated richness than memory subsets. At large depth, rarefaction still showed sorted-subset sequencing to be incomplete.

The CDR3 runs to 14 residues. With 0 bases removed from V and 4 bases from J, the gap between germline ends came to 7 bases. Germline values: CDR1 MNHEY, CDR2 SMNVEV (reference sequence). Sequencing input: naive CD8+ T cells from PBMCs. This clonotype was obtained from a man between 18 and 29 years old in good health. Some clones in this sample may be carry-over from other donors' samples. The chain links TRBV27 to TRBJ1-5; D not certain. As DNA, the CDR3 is TGTGCCAGCAGTTTATCGAGAGGAAATCAGCCCCAGCATTTT. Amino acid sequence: CASSLSRGNQPQHF.